The source of this TCR beta chain is a study of regulatory T cells in long-lasting Graves disease. Trimming took 4 bases from V and 7 from J, leaving 8 bases between them. Looked up from germline, CDR1 is SNHLY and CDR2 is FYNNEI. The CDR3 runs 13 residues. This clonotype came up many times. Sample time point: newly diagnosed GD, antithyroid drugs for less than 3 months. Extracted RNA from PBMCs served as the source of the TCR library. Diagnoses of Graves' disease were made by American Thyroid Association guidelines. Combining iRepertoire HTBI primers with Arm-PCR of CDR3 regions, the authors built TCR beta libraries. Original processing methods: Looking across samples, the authors found some 67 TRBV and some 15 TRBJ segments. Each CDR3 protein gets one entry after TCRdb re-called the multiplex PCR reads with MiXCR. The V and J calls come from TCRdb's annotation, not from the publication. The sample yields fewer than 550,000 distinct CDR3 sequences, approximately 16% seen once.

These data also featured in a second study, about T cells in Graves' hyperthyroidism and ophthalmopathy.

The rearrangement joins TRBV2 to TRBJ1-6; a weak D match, TRBD1 (6 bases). The TCR originated in a woman aged 35-60 years with Graves disease. This specimen consisted of peripheral blood mononuclear cells (PBMCs), obtained at new diagnosis, from a patient treated with antithyroid drugs. The CDR3 sequence is CASSAGVNSPLHF. The DNA of the CDR3 is TGTGCCAGCAGTGCAGGGGTCAATTCACCCCTCCACTTT. Full variable domain (remainder filled in from reference TRBV2 and TRBJ1-6): EPEVTQTPSHQVTQMGQEVILRCVPISNHLYFYWYRQILGQKVEFLVSFYNNEISEKSEIFDDQFSVERPDGSNFTLKIRSTKLEDSAMYFCASSAGVNSPLHFGNGTRLTVT.